This record looks at one T cell receptor (beta chain) sequence and its context. The antigen it binds to is not known. Base qualities are not recorded, but no much larger clone differs from it by a single base. The donors were roughly 39 Caucasian individuals from Russia, aged roughly 6 to 90 years, who were systemically healthy. Roughly 11 milliliters of peripheral blood were drawn from each donor into EDTA-treated Vacutainer tubes. Ficoll-Paque density-gradient centrifugation was used to isolate PBMCs, with at least 7 million per sample. Trizol reagent was used to extract total RNA from PBMCs, with at least 5 micrograms per sample. For every donor, flow cytometry on a PBMC aliquot measured the percentage of naive CD45RAhigh/CD27high T cells. The CDR3 goes from the cysteine to the phenylalanine over 15 residues. Of the read, only the CDR3 DNA is kept; its 45 bases are in frame from base 1. Sequences SGHKS (CDR1) and YYEKEE (CDR2) are obtained from the germline V gene (reference sequence). V is pared back by 9 bases and J by 1 base, with 17 bases lying between the germline termini.

The method was 5' RACE. The sequencer listed for this sample is Illumina HiSeq 2500. A second PCR of about 6 to 11 cycles was performed with a sample-barcoded 5' primer and a J-beta primer mix. Each TCR beta cDNA molecule received a unique molecular identifier from a template-switch 5' adaptor carrying 12 random nucleotides. At least 2.5 million CDR3-containing paired-end reads were obtained from each sample. First-strand cDNA synthesis was performed from all RNA using the Mint cDNA synthesis kit, with priming by a TRBC-specific oligonucleotide. Following uracil-DNA glycosylase treatment, a first 18-cycle PCR with universal primers M1SS and BC2_uni_R was performed on all cDNA. As for how the authors treated the data: For normalization, 1 million high-quality reads were randomly selected from each sample, with every read carrying a distinct molecular identifier. Instead of being binned into consensus sequences, reads that shared molecular identifiers were thrown out. MiTCR, set to a Q25 quality threshold and the strictest error-elimination algorithm, was used for CDR3 identification, clonotype clustering and error correction. Lower-bound total TCR beta diversity was estimated with a nonparametric unseen species model using Euler transformation. TCRdb reprocessing: public reads trimmed at Q25 with fastp, clones called with MiXCR, in-frame beta chains kept. Each CDR3 protein appears once, grouped with its most common genes and DNA. These V and J calls rely on TCRdb rather than the paper's analysis. Present in this sample are 1.5 million to 2 million distinct CDR3 sequences, 49% of which were seen just once. 2.1% of the sample goes to the ten largest clones.

This sample is part of a study of blood T cells in healthy people across ages (dated by TCRdb to the mid-2010s). Regarding the research as a whole: In model experiments, template switching captured about one uniquely barcoded TCR beta cDNA molecule for every two T cells. The study measured age-related changes in TCR beta repertoire diversity using deep sequencing normalized with unique cDNA molecular identifiers. Using the same blood draw, the study looked at two additional independent replicas of 1 million unique cDNA reads for two donors, one aged 18 to 30 and the other aged 80 or older. Donors were grouped into four age groups: young (average approximately 15 years), middle-aged (under 40), aged (roughly 62) and long-lived (approximately 82). To avoid experimental bias, donors of different ages were spread randomly across the sequencing lanes.

Results and caveats for the whole study, not just this receptor: Estimates of total diversity based on one million sequenced T cells were considered lower bounds and underestimates. Compared with the aged group, the long-lived group had more naive CD4+ T cells, fewer expanded clones and increased TCR diversity, a pattern suggesting age selection. The percentage of naive T cells measured by flow cytometry correlated strongly with observed TCR beta diversity. Bulk unsorted PBMC profiling prevented conclusive comparison of naive and antigen-experienced compartments. As age increased, observed TCR beta diversity per million T cells dropped in a roughly linear way, and a significant reduction was already evident by age about 40. Because the CMV infection status of the donors was unknown, age-related changes in expanded clonotypes may potentially have been confounded.

The rearrangement joined TRBV5-5 to TRBJ2-1; the D gene is perhaps TRBD1, from 6 matching bases. This receptor was identified in a woman aged 40 to 49 in good health. The sequencing input was blood. The CDR3 in this case is CATTAGELSYNEQFF. The DNA reads as follows: TGTGCCACAACCGCAGGGGAGTTATCCTACAATGAGCAGTTCTTC.